Here is one T cell receptor beta chain with its context. The sample comes from a study of blood T cell repertoires in COVID-19. As originally analysed: Reference gene primers were amplified, and this amplification served to estimate nucleated cell counts. Some clones are missing from TCRdb's copy, which holds only in-frame ones; the method was immunoSEQ multiplex PCR. V, J and clone size are those of that table, while D and trimming were read from the DNA. Among 200,000 to 250,000 clones listed, 80% to 95% were seen once. Germline V gene data show CDR1 as LGHNA and CDR2 as YNFKEQ. The CDR3 spans 15 residues. After removal of 0 bases from V and 7 bases from J, the junction contained 9 bases not matched to a gene.

Sequencing was performed on peripheral blood. This chain uses TRBV4-2 with TRBJ2-7; 7 nucleotides align to TRBD2. This clonotype was sampled from a man in his sixties with COVID-19, enrolled during active disease. CDR3 protein: CASSQDWAGVREQYF. The CDR3 bases are TGTGCCAGCAGCCAAGATTGGGCGGGAGTGAGGGAGCAGTACTTC.